This T cell receptor (beta chain) came from a study of CD8 T cells in ankylosing spondylitis. The study, taken as a whole, reports: From matched ankylosing spondylitis synovial fluid, disease-linked clones were reportedly recovered at significantly enriched levels.

As regards this clonotype: Its antigen is still unknown.

Each CDR3 protein gets one entry after TCRdb re-called the 5' RACE reads with MiXCR. The profile shows 130,000 to 150,000 distinct CDR3 sequences, approximately 8.4% of them singletons. This CDR3 is 15 amino acids long. Germline V gene lookup returns CDR1 SGHRS and CDR2 YFSETQ. V lost 4 bases and J lost 4, with 17 bases in between. This TCR came from a male donor with ankylosing spondylitis. The chain recombines TRBV5-1 with TRBJ1-1; perhaps TRBD1 as D (6 bases). Material for sequencing was synovial fluid, either unsorted or a sorted T cell fraction (not recorded which). In DNA, the CDR3 is TGCGCCAGCAGCCCCGAAGGGGGGGCTTTCACTGAAGCTTTCTTT. Its protein is CASSPEGGAFTEAFF.